This T cell receptor (beta chain) is from a study of early T cells in non-severe SARS-CoV-2 infection (dated by TCRdb to the early 2020s). Regarding the complete study: Bulk RNA from unsorted whole blood was used for TCR sequencing, so alpha and beta chains could not be paired. What the authors observed across the whole study: Matching against VDJdb was skewed toward anti-spike CD8 responses, likely underestimated virus-specific expansions, and missed private and CD4 specificities.

A case-control design nested within a healthcare worker cohort in London, UK, was used, with weekly nasopharyngeal swab PCR tests and blood sampling performed. Healthcare workers were enrolled in the week of the UK lockdown, from 23 to 31 March 2020, and were followed every week for up to roughly 16 weeks. Unmatched junction bases come to 1, with V trimmed by 1 base and J by 4 bases. The CDR3 numbers 12 residues from cysteine through phenylalanine. Only the CDR3 DNA is retained, 36 bases long and in frame from the first base. The CDR1 and CDR2 encoded by the germline V gene are SQVTM and ANQGSEA. This clonotype was seen many times. Which antigen it targets is not known. Base-call qualities are not available, and no considerably larger clone is one nucleotide away. Libraries were made using 5' RACE. The sequencer was a NextSeq 500. The TCR library protocol attached unique molecular identifiers to individual cDNA molecules to correct for sequencing error and PCR bias. Both TCR alpha and beta chains were sequenced, and tight co-correlation was observed between alpha and beta sequence abundances in each sample. For the original study's pipeline: V gene, J gene and CDR3 annotation of TCR sequences was performed with Decombinator V4. Expanded TCRs were defined as changing significantly between any two time points under a Poisson model with p below 0.0001. TCR abundances were normalised to the total number of TCRs sequenced in each sample and reported as counts per million. TRAV1-2 paired with TRAJ12, TRAJ20 or TRAJ33 defined MAIT TCRs, while TRAV10 paired with TRAJ18 defined iNKT TCRs. A search of VDJdb, accessed on 1 November 2021, was run for TCRs annotated to CMV, EBV and SARS-CoV-2, with TCRs annotated for multiple antigens excluded. Through fastp at Q25 and MiXCR, TCRdb rebuilt clones from the public reads, retaining in-frame beta chains. Identical CDR3 protein sequences are pooled into one entry, listed with their most common genes and DNA. In this record, the V and J calls reflect TCRdb's handling and not the investigators' own analysis. Recorded for this sample are approximately 35,000 distinct CDR3 sequences; 4.1% of them occurred a single time. 5.9% of the sample rests with the top ten.

The receptor was isolated from an adult who was a healthcare worker with PCR-confirmed SARS-CoV-2 infection or an uninfected control (not recorded which). Sequencing was carried out using whole blood. The chain links TRBV29-1 with TRBJ2-7; TRBD2 lines up with 7 middle nucleotides. The DNA reads as follows: TGCAGCGTTGAAGCGGGAGGTTACGAGCAGTACTTC. Its translation is CSVEAGGYEQYF.